Below are 7 T cell receptor beta chains sequenced from a single sample in a study of memory CD8 T cells in hepatitis C reinfection. Described time point: pre-reinfection, 55 to 20 weeks before reinfection detection. No in vitro expansion preceded TCR sequencing of the sorted cells. The data were produced by immunoSEQ multiplex PCR, yet TCRdb's version contains in-frame clones alone and is incomplete. The sample includes tens of thousands of clones, around nine tenths of them seen just once. Sequencing was carried out using naive CD8+ T cells sorted from blood. These TCRs come from a man aged 18 to 35 with hepatitis C virus infection.

CDR3 sequence reads: CASSLGDSSNTEAFF. In nucleotides, the CDR3 is TGTGCCAGCAGCTTAGGAGACAGTTCGAACACTGAAGCTTTCTTT. The chain combines TRBV7-9 with TRBJ1-1; possibly TRBD1 for D (5 bases). Between the trimmed V and J ends, which lost 1 base and 1 base, there was a span of 10 bases. The germline gives CDR1 SEHNR, CDR2 FQNEAQ (reference sequence). The CDR3 is made up of 15 amino acids.

The V gene is TRBV6-6, the J gene TRBJ2-7; 8 bases line up with TRBD1. Germline trimming cut 0 bases from V and 7 bases from J; bases unmatched to any gene: 11. CDR3 length: 16 amino acids. Per the germline V gene, CDR1 is MNHNY and CDR2 is SVGAGI (reference sequence). CDR3 in DNA: TGTGCCAGCAGTTACTCCCCCCGGACAGGGTATGAGGAGCAGTACGTC. Residues: CASSYSPRTGYEEQYV.

V gene TRBV7-3 combines with J gene TRBJ2-1, with 11 nucleotides matching TRBD2. CDR3 size: 17 residues. V shed 5 bases, J shed 5 bases, and the junction held 11 bases outside the gene matches. The germline gives CDR1 SGHTA, CDR2 FQGTGA. This CDR3 is CASSPETSGVIHNEQFF. The CDR3 region has the DNA TGTGCCAGCAGCCCCGAGACTAGCGGGGTTATCCACAATGAGCAGTTCTTC. The variable domain in full, completed from reference TRBV7-3 and TRBJ2-1, reads GAGVSQTPSNKVTEKGKYVELRCDPISGHTALYWYRQSLGQGPEFLIYFQGTGAADDSGLPNDRFFAVRPEGSVSTLKIQRTERGDSAVYLCASSPETSGVIHNEQFFGPGTRLTVL.

The V and J genes are TRBV5-6 and TRBJ2-1; D may be TRBD1 (6 bases). Germline V gene lookup returns CDR1 SGHDT and CDR2 YYEEEE. This CDR3 spans 13 amino acids. Trimming cost V 2 bases and J 9 bases, with 12 bases left between them. The CDR3 DNA reads TGTGCCAGCAGCTTTCAGGGGATGGGTGAGCAGTTCTTC. This codes for CASSFQGMGEQFF.

This rearrangement joins TRBV4-1 to TRBJ2-7, with TRBD2 matching 8 bases. Germline V gene sequence: CDR1 MGHRA, CDR2 YSYEKL. This CDR3 has 16 amino acids. Trimming removed 0 bases from V and 3 bases from J; junction bases left unmatched: 7. The CDR3: CASSQDQLAENYEQYF. CDR3 DNA sequence: TGCGCCAGCAGCCAAGATCAACTAGCGGAGAACTACGAGCAGTACTTC.

The rearrangement uses TRBV12-5 and TRBJ2-1, with 8 bases matching TRBD1. This CDR3 spans 16 amino acids. V was clipped by 1 base and J by 4 bases; unmatched bases: 6. CDR1 LGHNT and CDR2 FRNRAP come from the germline V gene. The CDR3 DNA is TGTGCTAGTGGTTTGGGGGGGACAGGTTATTACAATGAGCAGTTCTTC. Its protein product is CASGLGGTGYYNEQFF.

The chain uses TRBV5-1 and TRBJ2-5; 8 nucleotides line up with TRBD2. The J call may not be correct, given that the DNA end is closer to TRBJ2-7. CDR1 SGHRS and CDR2 YFSETQ come from the germline V gene. This CDR3 has 18 amino acids. The CDR3 DNA reads TGCGCCAGCAGCTTGGAGTCCCCTAGCGGGCTGACCTCCTACGAGCAGTACTTC. This codes for CASSLESPSGLTSYEQYF.